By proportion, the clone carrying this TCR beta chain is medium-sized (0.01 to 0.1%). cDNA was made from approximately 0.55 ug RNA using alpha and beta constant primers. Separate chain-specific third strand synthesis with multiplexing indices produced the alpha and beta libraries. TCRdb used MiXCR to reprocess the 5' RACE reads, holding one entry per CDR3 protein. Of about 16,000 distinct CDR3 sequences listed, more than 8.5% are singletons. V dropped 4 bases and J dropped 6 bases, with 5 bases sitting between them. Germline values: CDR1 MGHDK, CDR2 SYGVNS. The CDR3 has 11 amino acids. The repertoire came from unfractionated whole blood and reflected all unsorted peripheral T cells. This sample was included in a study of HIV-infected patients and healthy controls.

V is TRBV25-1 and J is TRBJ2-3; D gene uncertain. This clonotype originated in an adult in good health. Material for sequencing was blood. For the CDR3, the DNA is TGTGCCAGCAGTGTTTCTGATACGCAGTATTTT. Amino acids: CASSVSDTQYF.